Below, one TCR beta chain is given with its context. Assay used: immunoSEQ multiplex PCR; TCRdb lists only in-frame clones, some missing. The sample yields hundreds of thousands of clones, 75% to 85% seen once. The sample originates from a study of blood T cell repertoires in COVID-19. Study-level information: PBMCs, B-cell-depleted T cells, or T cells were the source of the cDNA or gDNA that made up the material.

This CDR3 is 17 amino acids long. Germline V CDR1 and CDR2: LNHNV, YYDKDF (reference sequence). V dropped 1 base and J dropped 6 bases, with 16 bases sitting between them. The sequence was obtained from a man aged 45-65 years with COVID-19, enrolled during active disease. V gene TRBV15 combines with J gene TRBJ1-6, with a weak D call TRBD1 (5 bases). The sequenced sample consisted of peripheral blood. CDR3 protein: CATSRGRGKSANSPLHF. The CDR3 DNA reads TGTGCCACCAGCAGAGGGAGGGGCAAATCAGCTAATTCACCCCTCCACTTT.